This T cell receptor (beta chain) is drawn from a study of neurological immune-mediated disorders. Using its own MiXCR run on the 5' RACE reads, TCRdb lists one record per CDR3 protein. The table includes approximately 30,000 distinct CDR3 sequences, about 4.1% detected once. CDR1 and CDR2 from the germline V gene are MRHNA and SNTAGT. CDR3 length equals 17 residues. Trimming pared 9 bases from V and 5 bases from J, leaving 29 bases between. This clonotype was observed many times. This TCR came from a woman aged 40 to 49 in good health. Sequencing input: CD4+ T cells from blood. The rearrangement links TRBV6-4 to TRBJ2-7; TRBD1 might be the D (6 bases). The CDR3 spells CARGKTGTAPQVDEQYF. DNA for the CDR3: TGTGCCAGAGGAAAAACAGGGACGGCCCCCCAGGTGGACGAGCAGTACTTC.